This entry features one TCR beta chain sequence. The target antigen is unknown. This CDR3 contains 16 residues. Looked up from germline, CDR1 is SGHRS and CDR2 is YFSETQ. V lost 1 base and J 2 bases, leaving 13 bases between the germline ends. This specimen belongs to a study of T cell responses to AZD1222 COVID-19 vaccine. About the study: Pooled in the analysis were second doses at about 4 or about 12 weeks.

Study-wide points: The peak T cell response came first, and repertoires were sampled only after it.

The data were produced by immunoSEQ multiplex PCR, yet TCRdb's version contains in-frame clones alone and is incomplete. The table records over 95,000 clones, roughly 89% of them present only once. This sample comprised peripheral blood, obtained on day 0 of AZD1222 vaccination. This sequence was found in an adult in good health. V gene TRBV5-1 combines with J gene TRBJ1-3; D unresolved. CDR3 bases: TGCGCCAGCAGCTTGTCCGGACCCGGACCTGGAAACACCATATATTTT. It specifies CASSLSGPGPGNTIYF.